This TCR beta chain comes out of a study of graft-versus-host responses after intestinal transplantation. Study-wide context: All recipients were transplanted with multivisceral, liver-intestinal, or isolated intestinal grafts. Broader study findings: Early declines in HvG clones that occurred post-transplant were associated with peak circulating GvH clone levels. The authors found GvH clones in recipient marrow, some appearing first in ileum or blood.

The CDR3 length is 10 residues. V lost 5 bases to trimming and J lost 11 bases, with 9 bases between them. Germline V gives CDR1 WSHSY, CDR2 SAAADI. Remarks on this clone: Its antigen is unknown.

The method was immunoSEQ multiplex PCR; TCRdb's version includes in-frame clones alone and lacks a portion of them. The data contain 80,000 to 95,000 clones, 75% to 95% of them singletons. The origin of this receptor is a human donor who received an intestinal transplant. The V gene is TRBV10-2, the J gene TRBJ1-1; D is possibly TRBD1 (5 bases). This specimen was unstimulated CD8+ T cells sorted from spleen or lymph node cells, taken before intestinal transplant. CDR3 region: CASSQGEAFF. The CDR3 bases are TGCGCCAGCAGTCAGGGTGAGGCTTTCTTT.